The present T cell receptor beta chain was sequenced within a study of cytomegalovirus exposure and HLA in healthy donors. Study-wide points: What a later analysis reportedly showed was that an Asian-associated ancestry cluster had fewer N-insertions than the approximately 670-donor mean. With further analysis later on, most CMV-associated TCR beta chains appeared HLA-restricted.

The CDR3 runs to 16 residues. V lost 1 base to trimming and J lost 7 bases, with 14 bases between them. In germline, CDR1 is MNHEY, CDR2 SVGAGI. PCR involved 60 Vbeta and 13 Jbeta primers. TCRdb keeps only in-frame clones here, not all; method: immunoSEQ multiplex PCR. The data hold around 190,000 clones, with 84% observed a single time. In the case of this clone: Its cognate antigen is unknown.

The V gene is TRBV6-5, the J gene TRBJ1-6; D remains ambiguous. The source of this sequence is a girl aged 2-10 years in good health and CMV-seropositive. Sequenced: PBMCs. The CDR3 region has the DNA TGTGCCAGCAGTTACTTACGGCGGGCCCTAAATTCACCCCTCCACTTT. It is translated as CASSYLRRALNSPLHF.